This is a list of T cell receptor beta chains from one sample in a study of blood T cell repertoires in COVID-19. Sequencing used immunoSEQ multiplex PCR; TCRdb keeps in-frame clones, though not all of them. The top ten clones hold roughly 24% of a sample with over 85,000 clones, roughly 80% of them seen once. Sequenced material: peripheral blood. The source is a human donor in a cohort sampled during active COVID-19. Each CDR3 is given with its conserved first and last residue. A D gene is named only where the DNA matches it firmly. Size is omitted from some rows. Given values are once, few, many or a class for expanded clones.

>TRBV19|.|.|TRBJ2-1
CASTLGGATYNEQFF
TGTGCCAGTACCCTAGGTGGGGCGACCTACAATGAGCAGTTCTTC
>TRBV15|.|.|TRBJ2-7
CATSRDLDEQYF
TGTGCCACCAGCAGAGATTTAGACGAGCAGTACTTC
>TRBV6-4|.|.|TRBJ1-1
CASSDEITAEAFF
TGTGCCAGCAGTGACGAGATAACAGCTGAAGCTTTCTTT
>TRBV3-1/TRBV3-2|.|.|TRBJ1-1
CASSRGSAAEAFF
TGTGCCAGCAGCCGTGGTTCGGCGGCTGAAGCTTTCTTT
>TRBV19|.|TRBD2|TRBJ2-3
CASSTGLARTDTQYF
TGTGCCAGTAGTACCGGACTAGCGCGCACAGATACGCAGTATTTT
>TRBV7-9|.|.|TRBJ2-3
CASSLVIFQAVTDTQYF
TGTGCCAGCAGCTTAGTCATCTTTCAAGCGGTCACAGATACGCAGTATTTT
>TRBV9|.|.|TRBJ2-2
CASGGTGELFF
TGTGCCAGTGGAGGTACCGGGGAGCTGTTTTTT
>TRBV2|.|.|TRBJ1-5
CASSERWAGQPQHF
TGTGCCAGCAGTGAAAGATGGGCTGGGCAGCCCCAGCATTTT
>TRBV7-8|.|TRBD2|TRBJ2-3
CASSSWTEGGTDTQYF
TGTGCCAGCAGCTCCTGGACCGAGGGAGGGACAGATACGCAGTATTTT
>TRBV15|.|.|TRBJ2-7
CATSRELDRPYEQYF
TGTGCCACCAGCAGAGAGCTGGACAGACCCTACGAGCAGTACTTC
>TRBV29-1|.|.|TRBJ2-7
CSVESGFEEQYF
TGCAGCGTTGAATCGGGGTTCGAGGAGCAGTACTTC
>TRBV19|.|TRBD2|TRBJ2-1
CASSMGAGGRPGYNEQFF
TGTGCCAGTAGTATGGGAGCGGGAGGTCGTCCGGGCTACAATGAGCAGTTCTTC
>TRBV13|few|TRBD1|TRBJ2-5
CASSSRGTGLWETQYF
TGTGCCAGCAGCTCCCGGGGGACAGGACTTTGGGAGACCCAGTACTTC
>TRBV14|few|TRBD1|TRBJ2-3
CASSQDSGQGLDTQYF
TGTGCCAGCAGCCAAGATTCGGGACAGGGTTTGGATACGCAGTATTTT
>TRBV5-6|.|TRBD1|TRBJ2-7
CASSLGTGFLRQYF
TGTGCCAGCAGCTTGGGGACAGGGTTTCTTCGGCAGTACTTC
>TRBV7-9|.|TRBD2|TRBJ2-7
CASSAKGTSSYEQYF
TGTGCCAGCAGCGCGAAGGGGACTAGCTCCTACGAGCAGTACTTC
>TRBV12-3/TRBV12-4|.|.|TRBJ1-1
CASSFVWPRAFF
TGTGCCAGCAGTTTTGTTTGGCCCAGGGCTTTCTTT
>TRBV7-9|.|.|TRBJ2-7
CASSGTADYEQYF
TGTGCCAGCAGTGGGACTGCGGACTACGAGCAGTACTTC
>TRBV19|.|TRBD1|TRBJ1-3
CASSRSLQGTGNTIYF
TGTGCCAGTAGTAGGTCTCTACAGGGGACTGGAAACACCATATATTTT
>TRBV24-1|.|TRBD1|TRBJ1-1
CATRTGGDVAEAFF
TGTGCCACCAGGACAGGGGGCGATGTGGCTGAAGCTTTCTTT
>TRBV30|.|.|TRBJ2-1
CAWSVGEGAGPEQFF
TGTGCCTGGAGTGTAGGGGAAGGGGCCGGCCCGGAGCAGTTCTTC
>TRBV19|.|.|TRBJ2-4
CASSNDPVLAKNIQYF
TGTGCCAGTAGCAATGATCCGGTCCTAGCCAAAAACATTCAGTACTTC
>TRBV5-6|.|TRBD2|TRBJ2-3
CASSLGGPGLAVTQYF
TGTGCCAGCAGCTTGGGGGGGCCCGGACTAGCTGTTACGCAGTATTTT
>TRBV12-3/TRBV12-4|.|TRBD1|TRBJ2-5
CASRKTGPETQYF
TGTGCCAGCAGGAAGACAGGGCCGGAGACCCAGTACTTC
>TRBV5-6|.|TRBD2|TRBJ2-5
CASSLAALAGLETQYF
TGTGCCAGCAGCTTGGCCGCACTAGCGGGACTTGAGACCCAGTACTTC
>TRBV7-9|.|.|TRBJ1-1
CASSPGAGFAMNTEAFF
TGTGCCAGCAGCCCAGGCGCAGGTTTCGCAATGAACACTGAAGCTTTCTTT
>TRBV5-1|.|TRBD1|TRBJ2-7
CASSSLTGGGSYEQYF
TGCGCCAGCAGCTCCCTGACAGGGGGGGGCTCCTACGAGCAGTACTTC
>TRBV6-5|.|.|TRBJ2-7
CASSYAGPYEQYF
TGTGCCAGCAGTTACGCAGGGCCATACGAGCAGTACTTC
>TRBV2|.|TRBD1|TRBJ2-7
CASSGRDRRNEQYF
TGTGCCAGCAGTGGCCGGGACAGAAGAAACGAGCAGTACTTC
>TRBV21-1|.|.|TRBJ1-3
CASSKSPWAASGNTIYF
TGTGCCAGCAGCAAGTCCCCATGGGCAGCCTCTGGAAACACCATATATTTT
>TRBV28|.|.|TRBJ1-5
CASSIFRGPVQPQHF
TGTGCCAGCAGTATCTTCAGGGGCCCGGTACAGCCCCAGCATTTT
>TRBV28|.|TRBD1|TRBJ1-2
CASSLYQGVLRGYTF
TGTGCCAGCAGTTTATATCAGGGGGTACTCAGGGGCTACACCTTC
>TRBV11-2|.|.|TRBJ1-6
CASRPLEDSPLHF
TGTGCCAGCAGGCCCCTTGAGGATTCACCCCTCCACTTT
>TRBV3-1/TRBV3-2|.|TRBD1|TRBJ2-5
CASSQGQGASQETQYF
TGTGCCAGCAGCCAAGGACAGGGGGCGAGCCAAGAGACCCAGTACTTC
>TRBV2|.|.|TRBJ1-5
CASSEQGGQPQHF
TGTGCCAGCAGTGAGCAGGGCGGTCAGCCCCAGCATTTT
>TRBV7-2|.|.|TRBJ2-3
CASSPGLVRDTQYF
TGTGCCAGCAGCCCTGGACTGGTACGAGATACGCAGTATTTT